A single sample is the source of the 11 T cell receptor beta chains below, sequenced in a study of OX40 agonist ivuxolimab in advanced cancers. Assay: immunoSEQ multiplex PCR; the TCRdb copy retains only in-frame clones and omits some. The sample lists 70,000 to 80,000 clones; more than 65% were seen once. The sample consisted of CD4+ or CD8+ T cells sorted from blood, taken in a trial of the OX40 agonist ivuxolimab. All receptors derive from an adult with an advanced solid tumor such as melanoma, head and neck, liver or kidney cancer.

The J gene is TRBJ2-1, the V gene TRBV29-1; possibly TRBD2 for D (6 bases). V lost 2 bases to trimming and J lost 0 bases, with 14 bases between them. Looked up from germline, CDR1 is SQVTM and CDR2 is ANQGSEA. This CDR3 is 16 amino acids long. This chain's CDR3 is CSVEPLRESSYNEQFF. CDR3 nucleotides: TGCAGCGTTGAACCCCTACGGGAGAGCTCCTACAATGAGCAGTTCTTC.

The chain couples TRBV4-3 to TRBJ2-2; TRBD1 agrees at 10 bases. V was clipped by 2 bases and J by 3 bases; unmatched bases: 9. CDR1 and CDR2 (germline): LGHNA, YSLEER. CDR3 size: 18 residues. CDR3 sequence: CASSQSPRQGAHTGELFF. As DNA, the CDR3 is TGCGCCAGCAGCCAATCCCCTAGACAGGGGGCGCACACCGGGGAGCTGTTTTTT.

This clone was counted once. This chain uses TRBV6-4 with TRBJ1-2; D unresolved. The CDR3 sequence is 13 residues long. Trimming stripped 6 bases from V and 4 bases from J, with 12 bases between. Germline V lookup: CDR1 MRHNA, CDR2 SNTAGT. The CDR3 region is CASRTSQSYGYTF. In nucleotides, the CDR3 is TGTGCCAGCAGGACGAGCCAGTCCTATGGCTACACCTTC.

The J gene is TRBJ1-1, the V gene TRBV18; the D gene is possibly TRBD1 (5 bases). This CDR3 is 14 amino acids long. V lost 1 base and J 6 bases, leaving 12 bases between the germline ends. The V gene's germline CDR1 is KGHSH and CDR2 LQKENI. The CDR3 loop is CASSPRGDLAEAFF. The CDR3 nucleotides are TGTGCCAGCTCACCACGGGGGGATCTCGCTGAAGCTTTCTTT.

DNA of the CDR3: TGCGCCAGCAGCTTTGTTGCTGAGGAGACCCAGTACTTC. Amino acid sequence: CASSFVAEETQYF. The gene calls are TRBV5-1 and TRBJ2-5; D is unresolved. V dropped 2 bases and J dropped 5 bases, with 10 bases sitting between them. The CDR3 covers 13 residues. Germline values: CDR1 SGHRS, CDR2 YFSETQ.

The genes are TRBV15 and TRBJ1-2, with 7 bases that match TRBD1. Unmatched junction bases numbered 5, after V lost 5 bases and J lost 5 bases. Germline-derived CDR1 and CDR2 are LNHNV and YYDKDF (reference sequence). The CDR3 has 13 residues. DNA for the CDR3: TGTGCCACCAGCCGAACAGGGGTATATGGCTACACCTTC. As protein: CATSRTGVYGYTF.

The CDR3 region has the DNA TGTGCCAGCAGGGACGGACAGACCTCGATATACGAGCAGTACTTC. It translates to CASRDGQTSIYEQYF. The chain uses TRBV6-5 and TRBJ2-7, with a tentative D call TRBD1 (6 bases). V shed 6 bases and J shed 4 bases, with 19 bases lying between them. The CDR3 has 15 amino acids. The germline V gene encodes CDR1 MNHEY and CDR2 SVGAGI.

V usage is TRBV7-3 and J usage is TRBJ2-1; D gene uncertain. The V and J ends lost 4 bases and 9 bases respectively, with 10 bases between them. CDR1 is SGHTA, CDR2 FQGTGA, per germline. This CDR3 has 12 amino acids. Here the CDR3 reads CASSSNGREQFF. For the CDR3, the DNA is TGTGCCAGCAGCTCCAATGGGCGTGAGCAGTTCTTC.

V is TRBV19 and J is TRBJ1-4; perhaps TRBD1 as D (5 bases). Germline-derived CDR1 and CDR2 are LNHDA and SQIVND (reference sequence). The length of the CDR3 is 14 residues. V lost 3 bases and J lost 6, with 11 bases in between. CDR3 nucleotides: TGTGCCAGTAGTATCGGGACTGCCTATGAAAAACTGTTTTTT. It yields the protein CASSIGTAYEKLFF.

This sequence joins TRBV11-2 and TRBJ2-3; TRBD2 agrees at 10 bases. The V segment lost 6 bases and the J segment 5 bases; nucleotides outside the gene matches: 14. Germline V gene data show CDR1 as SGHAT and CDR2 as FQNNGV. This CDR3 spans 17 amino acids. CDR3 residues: CASSRLGLAGVKDTQYF. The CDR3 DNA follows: TGTGCCAGCAGTCGACTCGGGCTAGCGGGGGTTAAAGATACGCAGTATTTT.

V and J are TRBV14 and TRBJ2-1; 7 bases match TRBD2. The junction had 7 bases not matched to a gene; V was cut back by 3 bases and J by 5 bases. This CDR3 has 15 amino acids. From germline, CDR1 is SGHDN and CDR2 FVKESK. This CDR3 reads CASSHLRDYNNEQFF. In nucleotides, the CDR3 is TGTGCCAGCAGCCACCTCCGGGACTACAACAATGAGCAGTTCTTC.